The 31 T cell receptor beta chains below all came from one sample that was sequenced in a study of T cells after posttransplantation cyclophosphamide. Cells defined as naive were viable CD3+CD4+ or CD3+CD8+ and CCR7+CD45RA+CD45RO-CD95-CD27+CD28+. Only in-frame clones appear in the TCRdb table, and some are missing; sequencing was by immunoSEQ multiplex PCR. The sample shows more than 15,000 clones, approximately 94% of them seen only once. What was sequenced was naive CD4+ T cells sorted from blood. These receptor sequences come from a woman between 50 and 59 years old in good health and a related stem cell transplant donor.

The genes are TRBV5-1 and TRBJ2-7; TRBD2 might be the D (6 bases). There are 15 residues in the CDR3. V lost 0 bases to trimming and J lost 7 bases, with 17 bases between them. Germline CDR1 reads SGHRS; CDR2 reads YFSETQ. For the CDR3, the DNA is TGCGCCAGCAGCTTGGCCGGGGCGGGCCGGGGGGAGCAGTACTTC. It translates to CASSLAGAGRGEQYF.

This clone showed up just once. The V and J genes are TRBV7-2 and TRBJ2-7, with TRBD2 as a possible D gene (5 bases). This CDR3 contains 16 residues. V dropped 5 bases and J dropped 7 bases, with 24 bases sitting between them. The V gene's germline CDR1 is SGHTA and CDR2 FQGNSA. Here the CDR3 reads CASSPSPRSGHLEQYF. The CDR3 DNA follows: TGTGCCAGCAGCCCATCCCCTAGGAGCGGCCACTTGGAGCAGTACTTC.

V is TRBV7-3 and J is TRBJ1-2; no reliable D call. Germline V lookup: CDR1 SGHTA, CDR2 FQGTGA. Deletions cut 5 bases from V and 7 bases from J, with 8 bases between. The CDR3 consists of 11 residues. The CDR3: CASSPGSGYTF. The CDR3 nucleotides read TGTGCCAGCAGCCCCGGGTCTGGCTACACCTTC.

This clone came up once. The chain is built from TRBV19 and TRBJ2-7, with TRBD1 identical over 8 bases. The trim removed 3 bases at V and 2 bases at J, leaving 0 bases unmatched. Germline CDR1 reads LNHDA; CDR2 reads SQIVND (reference sequence). The CDR3 spans 13 residues. CDR3 sequence: CASSMDRAYEQYF. The CDR3 DNA reads as TGTGCCAGTAGTATGGACAGGGCCTACGAGCAGTACTTC.

J is TRBJ2-7 and V is TRBV11-3; 12 nucleotides match TRBD2. J gave up 4 bases and V 5 bases, and 6 bases lay outside the gene matches. The CDR3 contains 15 residues. Germline V gene data show CDR1 as SGHNT and CDR2 as YENEEA. The CDR3 loop reads CASSVGTSGFYEQYF. Written as DNA, the CDR3 is TGTGCCAGCAGCGTCGGGACTAGCGGGTTTTACGAGCAGTACTTC.

In its sample, this clone was seen once. The chain combines TRBV6-1 with TRBJ1-2; the match to TRBD1 covers 9 bases. The CDR3 is 18 amino acids. The germline gives CDR1 MNHNS, CDR2 SASEGT. V dropped 4 bases and J dropped 0; count of bases not matched to a gene: 12. The CDR3 here is CASSVEGTGPLANYGYTF. CDR3 sequence (DNA): TGTGCCAGCAGTGTCGAGGGGACAGGGCCGTTAGCTAACTATGGCTACACCTTC.

The chain has TRBV19 and TRBJ1-5; the D is unclear. This CDR3 is 15 amino acids long. The V end lost 4 bases, the J end lost 1 base, and 11 bases lay between the germline ends. Germline V gene lookup returns CDR1 LNHDA and CDR2 SQIVND (reference sequence). The CDR3 loop reads CASSTPRGSNQPQHF. CDR3 DNA: TGTGCCAGTAGTACCCCCCGAGGGAGCAATCAGCCCCAGCATTTT.

This clone was found a few times. The DNA for the CDR3 is TGTGCCAGCAGCCCCTGGACAGGCGGGGCTTTCTTT. This encodes CASSPWTGGAFF. This sequence joins TRBV21-1 and TRBJ1-1; the table's D call TRBD1 went unverified against the DNA. TRBV21-1 corresponds to a pseudogene. The CDR3 loop spans 12 amino acids.

The chain couples TRBV28 to TRBJ1-2; TRBD1 might be the D (5 bases). Trimming shortened V by 2 bases and J by 8 bases, and 18 bases separated the two germline ends. Germline V lookup: CDR1 MDHEN, CDR2 SYDVKM. The CDR3 totals 15 residues. The CDR3 reads CASSLKAGSSWGYTF. The CDR3 coding sequence is TGTGCCAGCAGTTTAAAGGCAGGGTCCTCGTGGGGCTACACCTTC.

The chain uses TRBV5-5 and TRBJ2-1; weak D call: TRBD2 (6 bases). This CDR3 is 15 amino acids long. V was clipped by 0 bases and J by 3 bases, with 10 bases between them. In germline, CDR1 is SGHKS, CDR2 YYEKEE (reference sequence). CDR3 protein: CASSLAGLNYNEQFF. The CDR3, as DNA: TGTGCCAGCAGCTTGGCCGGACTAAACTACAATGAGCAGTTCTTC.

The chain carries TRBV4-1 and TRBJ2-5, with D perhaps matching TRBD1 (5 bases). The V and J ends lost 0 bases and 6 bases respectively, with 17 bases between them. Germline CDR1 MGHRA, CDR2 YSYEKL. The CDR3 runs 16 residues. CDR3: CASSQEGGPGIQTQYF. The DNA of the CDR3 is TGCGCCAGCAGCCAAGAAGGTGGGCCAGGGATTCAGACCCAGTACTTC.

The rearrangement links TRBV4-3 to TRBJ1-1, with no clear D. Per germline, CDR1 LGHNA and CDR2 YSLEER. This CDR3 region has 14 residues. The germline V and J ends were trimmed by 1 base and 4 bases, with 10 bases remaining between them. CDR3: CASSQVRAGTEAFF. CDR3 bases: TGCGCCAGCAGCCAAGTGAGGGCAGGCACTGAAGCTTTCTTT.

V usage is TRBV29-1 and J usage is TRBJ2-7; 9 nucleotides match TRBD2. The CDR3 has 14 amino acids. From germline, CDR1 is SQVTM and CDR2 ANQGSEA. With V trimmed by 1 base and J by 0 bases, 1 base remained unmatched. This CDR3 is CSVEASGDSYEQYF. In DNA form, the CDR3 reads TGCAGCGTTGAAGCTAGCGGGGACTCCTACGAGCAGTACTTC.

This sequence joins TRBV7-9 and TRBJ2-1, with a tentative D call TRBD1 (6 bases). The ends were cut back, 0 bases at V and 15 bases at J, with 33 bases in the middle. Germline CDR1 is SEHNR and CDR2 is FQNEAQ (reference sequence). The length of the CDR3 is 19 residues. The CDR3: CASSLAWGPGQGVSGALFF. In nucleotides, the CDR3 is TGTGCCAGCAGCTTAGCGTGGGGGCCAGGGCAGGGAGTATCTGGAGCACTGTTCTTC. Looking up the rest from reference TRBV7-9 and TRBJ2-1 gives the full variable domain: DTGVSQNPRHKITKRGQNVTFRCDPISEHNRLYWYRQTLGQGPEFLTYFQNEAQLEKSRLLSDRFSAERPKGSFSTLEIQRTEQGDSAMYLCASSLAWGPGQGVSGALFFGPGTRLTVL.

The rearrangement joins TRBV5-4 to TRBJ1-2; 7 bases fit TRBD1. The CDR3 contains 15 residues. The germline V gene encodes CDR1 SGHNT and CDR2 YYREEE (reference sequence). The V and J ends lost 0 bases and 2 bases, in that order; junction bases with no gene match: 4. Here the CDR3 reads CASSLGPTGNYGYTF. In nucleotides, the CDR3 is TGTGCCAGCAGCTTGGGCCCGACAGGGAACTATGGCTACACCTTC. The variable domain in full, with the rest retrieved from reference TRBV5-4 and TRBJ1-2, is ETGVTQSPTHLIKTRGQQVTLRCSSQSGHNTVSWYQQALGQGPQFIFQYYREEENGRGNFPPRFSGLQFPNYSSELNVNALELDDSALYLCASSLGPTGNYGYTFGSGTRLTVV.

This clone has a single count. The rearrangement joins TRBV28 to TRBJ2-1, with 7 bases matching TRBD1. With V trimmed by 8 bases and J by 4 bases, 8 bases remained unmatched. CDR3 length equals 14 residues. Germline V CDR1 and CDR2: MDHEN, SYDVKM. Here the CDR3 reads CASFGDSPYNEQFF. The CDR3 coding sequence is TGTGCCAGCTTCGGGGACAGCCCTTACAATGAGCAGTTCTTC.

In regard to this clone: The final CDR3 position lacks the conserved phenylalanine or tryptophan, pointing to a likely read error. It is unclear where the CDR3 begins or ends on the DNA, so no DNA is shown, and the CDR3 is as TCRdb lists it. This CDR3 is CASSEAHWREPYL. The rearrangement joins TRBV6-1 to TRBJ2-7; the table gives TRBD2 as D, unverified against the DNA. The CDR3 length equals 13 residues, ends included. Germline V gives CDR1 MNHNS, CDR2 SASEGT.

This clone showed up just once. This chain connects TRBV7-2 to TRBJ2-1; 9 bases are shared with TRBD2. The CDR3 extends over 16 amino acids. J gave up 4 bases and V 4 bases, and 8 bases lay outside the gene matches. In germline, CDR1 is SGHTA, CDR2 FQGNSA. CDR3 DNA: TGTGCCAGCAGCTCACGGCCGACTAGCGGTTACAATGAGCAGTTCTTC. This sequence encodes CASSSRPTSGYNEQFF.

The chain uses TRBV5-1 and TRBJ2-3; the match to TRBD2 covers 8 bases. CDR3 length equals 16 residues. Germline assignment: CDR1 SGHRS and CDR2 YFSETQ. Trimming at V came to 1 base and at J to 4 bases, leaving 8 bases not matched to a gene. CDR3 sequence (DNA): TGCGCCAGCAGCTTGTTGCCGGGAGGGATGTCAGATACGCAGTATTTT. Its translation is CASSLLPGGMSDTQYF.

This clone appeared a few times. The J gene is TRBJ1-4, the V gene TRBV7-3; D call uncertain. V lost 2 bases to trimming and J lost 8 bases, with 9 bases between them. The CDR3 runs 13 residues. The germline CDR1 and CDR2 sequences are SGHTA and FQGTGA. The CDR3 protein is CASSLDPGEKLFF. The CDR3 coding sequence is TGTGCCAGCAGCTTAGATCCGGGAGAAAAACTGTTTTTT.

The chain recombines TRBV11-3 with TRBJ2-3; 8 bases fit TRBD1. The CDR3 is made up of 14 amino acids. V lost 2 bases, J lost 4 bases, and 2 bases stayed unmatched. The germline V gene encodes CDR1 SGHNT and CDR2 YENEEA. Here the CDR3 reads CASSLQGAPDTQYF. The CDR3 bases are TGTGCCAGCAGCTTACAGGGGGCCCCAGATACGCAGTATTTT.

The chain recombines TRBV5-1 with TRBJ2-5; 7 bases match TRBD1. The J call is doubtful: the DNA matches TRBJ2-7 better. The CDR3 length is 14 residues. Germline CDR1 SGHRS, CDR2 YFSETQ. The CDR3 region is CASSLAGGYYEQYF. In DNA, the CDR3 is TGCGCCAGCAGCTTGGCAGGGGGTTATTACGAGCAGTACTTC.

The chain is built from TRBV5-1 and TRBJ2-1; TRBD1 matches at 8 bases. The CDR3 has 14 amino acids. After removal of 5 bases from V and 3 bases from J, the junction contained 4 bases not matched to a gene. CDR1 and CDR2 (germline): SGHRS, YFSETQ. CDR3 protein: CASRRTGNYNEQFF. In DNA form, the CDR3 reads TGCGCCAGCAGGAGGACAGGGAACTACAATGAGCAGTTCTTC.

The chain uses TRBV13 and TRBJ1-2; 9 bases map to TRBD1. The CDR3 is 16 amino acids. V trimming: 2 bases; J trimming: 6 bases; junction bases outside the gene matches: 10. From germline, CDR1 is PRHDT and CDR2 FYEKMQ (reference sequence). The CDR3 DNA sequence: TGTGCCAGCAGCTTATCCCGGGGACAGGGAAGAAATGGCTACACCTTC. Translation: CASSLSRGQGRNGYTF.

DNA for the CDR3: TGTGCCAGCAGTCCCGGACAGGGGAATGATCAGCCCCAGCATTTT. Encoded protein: CASSPGQGNDQPQHF. The V call is TRBV27, the J call TRBJ1-5; 9 nucleotides line up with TRBD1. CDR1 and CDR2 from the germline V gene are MNHEY and SMNVEV (reference sequence). CDR3 length: 15 residues. V dropped 5 bases and J dropped 5; count of bases not matched to a gene: 7.

The chain joins TRBV12-5 to TRBJ2-7; 7 nucleotides line up with TRBD1. V lost 1 base to trimming and J lost 2 bases; unmatched junction nucleotides: 11. Germline V gives CDR1 LGHNT, CDR2 FRNRAP. The CDR3 totals 17 residues. The CDR3 here is CASGLATSGQEPYEQYF. The DNA for the CDR3 is TGTGCTAGTGGTTTGGCAACATCCGGACAGGAGCCCTACGAGCAGTACTTC.

The chain couples TRBV14 to TRBJ1-2; 10 positions match TRBD1. V shed 0 bases and J 0 bases; nucleotides not matched to a gene: 13. CDR3 length equals 20 residues. The V gene's germline CDR1 is SGHDN and CDR2 FVKESK. In nucleotides, the CDR3 is TGTGCCAGCAGCCAAGACCCGAGGTCGGGACAGGGGACGCCTAACTATGGCTACACCTTC. This encodes CASSQDPRSGQGTPNYGYTF.

The chain employs TRBV7-3 and TRBJ1-4; 10 nucleotides align to TRBD1. V shed 5 bases, J shed 5 bases, and the junction held 8 bases outside the gene matches. The CDR3 runs 16 residues. In germline, CDR1 is SGHTA, CDR2 FQGTGA. CDR3 sequence: CASSRLPGQGNEKLFF. CDR3 nucleotides: TGTGCCAGCAGCCGACTCCCGGGACAGGGGAATGAAAAACTGTTTTTT.

The CDR3 DNA reads as TGTGCCAGCAGCTTGCGCCTAAAGGGGGAAAAACTGTTTTTT. It translates to CASSLRLKGEKLFF. The chain joins TRBV5-6 to TRBJ1-4; weak D call: TRBD1 (5 bases). V lost 1 base, J lost 8 bases, and 12 bases lay in between. The CDR3 length is 14 residues. Germline CDR1 is SGHDT and CDR2 is YYEEEE.

A few counts support this clone. This sequence joins TRBV2 and TRBJ1-1, with a possible D match to TRBD1 (5 bases). Germline assignment: CDR1 SNHLY and CDR2 FYNNEI. V was trimmed by 5 bases and J by 6 bases, leaving 13 bases between them. CDR3 length: 13 amino acids. This CDR3 reads CASSPGGRAEAFF. CDR3 DNA sequence: TGTGCCAGCAGTCCCGGGGGGAGGGCTGAAGCTTTCTTT.

The chain carries TRBV18 and TRBJ2-2; D possibly corresponds to TRBD1 (5 bases). CDR1 KGHSH and CDR2 LQKENI come from the germline V gene. Between the trimmed V and J ends, which lost 0 bases and 5 bases, there was a span of 16 bases. This CDR3 is built from 17 residues. CDR3 in DNA: TGTGCCAGCTCACCACCGCAGGCCGCAGGGAATACCGGGGAGCTGTTTTTT. Translated, it gives CASSPPQAAGNTGELFF.